This T cell receptor beta chain stems from a study of cytotoxic CD8 clonotypes in ibrutinib-treated CLL. Overall study context: Outcomes included approximately 25 partial and 2 complete responses; after median roughly 65 months, approximately 15 stayed remitted and approximately 12 progressed. Response material was collected after a median 12 months of treatment, range 6 to 36.

This CDR3 comprises 14 residues. V was shortened by 0 bases and J by 1 base, with 6 bases between the two germline ends. In germline, CDR1 is LNHDA, CDR2 SQIVND (reference sequence). Clones were read by immunoSEQ multiplex PCR, and TCRdb kept only the in-frame ones, dropping some. Seen here are under 200,000 clones, more than 75% observed once, and the top ten hold roughly 2%. This sequence originates from a human donor with chronic lymphocytic leukemia. The sequencing used PBMCs, collected after 12 months of ibrutinib treatment. The rearrangement joins TRBV19 to TRBJ1-1; D uncertain. CDR3 in DNA: TGTGCCAGTAGTATAGACAGCGGGAACACTGAAGCTTTCTTT. Translated: CASSIDSGNTEAFF.